These 3 T cell receptor beta chains were sequenced from one sample in a study of radiotherapy plus CTLA-4 blockade in lung cancer. Data came from immunoSEQ multiplex PCR; TCRdb stores just in-frame clones and leaves some out. Of approximately 98,000 clones listed, roughly 80% were seen once; the top ten hold roughly 3.5%. The sample here was peripheral blood, taken from a patient treated with radiotherapy plus ipilimumab. These receptors were collected from a human donor with non-small cell lung cancer who had a partial response to radiotherapy plus ipilimumab.

The chain links TRBV5-5 to TRBJ2-2, with D perhaps matching TRBD1 (5 bases). V gave up 2 bases and J gave up 5 bases, with 16 bases separating them. Germline CDR1 reads SGHKS; CDR2 reads YYEKEE (reference sequence). The CDR3 covers 16 residues. The CDR3 sequence: CASSLLQGFNTGELFF. The CDR3 DNA follows: TGTGCCAGCAGCTTACTCCAGGGTTTTAATACCGGGGAGCTGTTTTTT.

This clone showed up just a few times. The CDR3 loop reads CASSLERGLAGESGKNIQYF. DNA of the CDR3: TGTGCCAGCAGCTTAGAGAGGGGACTAGCGGGAGAATCGGGCAAAAACATTCAGTACTTC. This rearrangement joins TRBV11-2 to TRBJ2-4; 14 bases agree with TRBD2. CDR3 length: 20 amino acids. The germline gives CDR1 SGHAT, CDR2 FQNNGV. With V trimmed by 0 bases and J by 3 bases, 10 bases remained unmatched.

Note on this clone: The sample has other DNA sequences that encode this CDR3 too. The chain employs TRBV11-2 and TRBJ1-1; D might be TRBD1 (6 bases). V lost 0 bases to trimming and J lost 4 bases, with 6 bases between them. There are 13 residues in the CDR3. Germline V gene lookup returns CDR1 SGHAT and CDR2 FQNNGV. CDR3 amino acids: CASSLDRGTEAFF. CDR3 nucleotide sequence: TGTGCCAGCAGCTTAGACAGGGGCACTGAAGCTTTCTTT.